Below, one T cell receptor beta chain is given with its context. The data belong to a study of blood T cell repertoires in COVID-19. Study in general: Samples taken during acute and convalescent COVID-19 were collected in the United States, Italy and Spain. Sample material is recorded as cDNA or gDNA derived from T cells, B-cell-depleted T cells, or PBMCs.

In the original workflow: Estimation of nucleated cell counts was performed using reference gene primer amplification. Data came from immunoSEQ multiplex PCR; TCRdb stores just in-frame clones and leaves some out. V, J and clone size are those of that table, while D and trimming were read from the DNA. The sample yields 150,000 to 180,000 clones, 91% seen once. This TCR derives from a man aged 50 or older with acute or convalescent COVID-19. The specimen was peripheral blood.

The CDR3 nucleotides read TGTGCCAGCAGCGTGGCGGGGACGGTTTACAATGAGCAGTTCTTC. It encodes CASSVAGTVYNEQFF. This chain links TRBV9 with TRBJ2-1; D perhaps matches TRBD2 (6 bases). Germline CDR1 reads SGDLS; CDR2 reads YYNGEE. The CDR3 contains 15 residues. V was shortened by 2 bases and J by 4 bases, with 13 bases between the two germline ends.